Described below is a single T cell receptor (beta chain) sequence and its context. Its antigen is undetermined. The CDR3 extends over 14 amino acids. Germline V CDR1 and CDR2: MDHEN, SYDVKM. Trimming shortened V by 4 bases and J by 8 bases, and 12 bases separated the two germline ends. Primers: 52 TRBV forward and 13 TRBJ reverse. This table comes from immunoSEQ multiplex PCR, and its TCRdb copy is limited to in-frame clones, with some not included. The sample lists some 15,000 clones, approximately 80% occurring once. Autoimmunity was present in every CD3G-deficient patient, worse in two. Patients aged 2 to 39 years had fewer naive T cells. Regulatory (CD25-high CD127-low) and conventional (CD25-low CD127-high) CD4+ T cells were sorted separately. The sample is drawn from a study of regulatory T cells. Study-wide findings and caveats: Hydrophobic residues at CDR3 positions 6 and 7 were enriched in conventional CD4+ T cells of CD3G-deficient patients. In patients, unique TRB V-J pairs were restricted and V/J usage skewed, especially in Tregs.

The origin of this receptor is a person aged 25-39 years with CD3G deficiency. The chain joins TRBV28 to TRBJ1-6; no firm D call. The sample taken for sequencing was conventional CD4+ T cells sorted from blood. CDR3 DNA: TGTGCCAGCAGTTCGGGTACCCGTTATTCACCCCTCCACTTT. Protein: CASSSGTRYSPLHF.